These 11 T cell receptor beta chains originate from one sample sequenced in a study of T cells in tuberculosis. Produced via immunoSEQ multiplex PCR; TCRdb's table is partial and in-frame only. This repertoire shows about 40,000 clones, approximately 94% found once; its top ten account for roughly an eighth. The sample taken for sequencing was PBMCs. All receptors come from a donor aged 10-29 years with latent tuberculosis or without tuberculosis infection. Some clones in this sample may be carry-over from other donors' samples.

The chain links TRBV9 to TRBJ2-1, with 10 bases identical to TRBD2. J gave up 0 bases and V 4 bases, and 7 bases lay outside the gene matches. Germline CDR1 reads SGDLS; CDR2 reads YYNGEE. The CDR3 has 17 amino acids. This chain's CDR3 is CASSPIAGGSSYNEQFF. In DNA form, the CDR3 reads TGTGCCAGCAGCCCCATAGCGGGGGGAAGCTCCTACAATGAGCAGTTCTTC. Full variable domain (remainder filled in from reference TRBV9 and TRBJ2-1): DSGVTQTPKHLITATGQRVTLRCSPRSGDLSVYWYQQSLDQGLQFLIQYYNGEERAKGNILERFSAQQFPDLHSELNLSSLELGDSALYFCASSPIAGGSSYNEQFFGPGTRLTVL.

The gene calls are TRBV4-3 and TRBJ1-1, with 11 bases identical to TRBD1. The germline V gene encodes CDR1 LGHNA and CDR2 YSLEER. V lost 5 bases and J lost 3; bases outside the gene matches: 2. The length of the CDR3 is 14 residues. CDR3 DNA sequence: TGCGCCAGCAGCAGGGACAGGGGGTACACTGAAGCTTTCTTT. It is translated as CASSRDRGYTEAFF.

For the CDR3, the DNA is TGTGCCTGGAGTGGCGGATCCACGACCGGAGGGTCCTACAATGAGCAGTTCTTC. Its protein is CAWSGGSTTGGSYNEQFF. The chain couples TRBV30 to TRBJ2-1, with D maybe TRBD2 (6 bases). Trimming cost V 1 base and J 1 base, with 20 bases left between them. CDR3 length: 18 residues. In germline, CDR1 is GTSNPN, CDR2 SVGIG (reference sequence).

This sequence joins TRBV19 and TRBJ1-5; a possible D gene is TRBD1 (6 bases). The CDR3 length is 15 residues. Trimming pared 7 bases from V and 4 bases from J, leaving 17 bases between. Germline CDR1 and CDR2: LNHDA and SQIVND (reference sequence). The CDR3 sequence: CASTRTELLNQPQHF. In DNA form, the CDR3 reads TGTGCCAGTACTCGGACAGAACTCTTAAATCAGCCCCAGCATTTT.

The J gene is TRBJ2-7, the V gene TRBV19, with D perhaps TRBD1 (6 bases). The CDR3 extends over 14 amino acids. The V gene lost 3 bases and the J gene lost 5 bases, with 14 bases spanning the gap. Germline V gene sequence: CDR1 LNHDA, CDR2 SQIVND (reference sequence). CDR3 coding DNA: TGTGCCAGTAGTATTTCAAACAGGGCAAACGAGCAGTACTTC. It translates to CASSISNRANEQYF. Full variable domain (remainder filled in from reference TRBV19 and TRBJ2-7): DGGITQSPKYLFRKEGQNVTLSCEQNLNHDAMYWYRQDPGQGLRLIYYSQIVNDFQKGDIAEGYSVSREKKESFPLTVTSAQKNPTAFYLCASSISNRANEQYFGPGTRLTVT.

The rearrangement uses TRBV5-4 and TRBJ2-1; 12 positions match TRBD2. After removal of 8 bases from V and 9 bases from J, the junction contained 18 bases not matched to a gene. This CDR3 is 17 amino acids long. Germline V gene sequence: CDR1 SGHNT, CDR2 YYREEE (reference sequence). The CDR3 loop reads CASSEGTSGPRGIEQFF. The DNA of the CDR3 is TGTGCCAGTAGCGAAGGGACTAGCGGGCCCAGGGGGATTGAGCAGTTCTTC.

The V call is TRBV12-5, the J call TRBJ2-5; no definite D call. The CDR3 runs to 13 residues. CDR1 LGHNT and CDR2 FRNRAP come from the germline V gene. With 5 bases removed from V and 3 bases from J, the gap between germline ends came to 10 bases. CDR3 protein: CASGPPTEETQYF. CDR3 coding DNA: TGTGCTAGTGGTCCCCCCACGGAAGAGACCCAGTACTTC.

This clone was counted once. J is TRBJ1-1 and V is TRBV30; tentative D call: TRBD1 (5 bases). The CDR3 is 14 amino acids. CDR1 and CDR2 (germline): GTSNPN, SVGIG (reference sequence). Trimming took off 2 bases at V and 1 base at J, with 11 bases between the two ends. This chain's CDR3 is CAWSRGLGNTEAFF. In DNA form, the CDR3 reads TGTGCCTGGAGTAGGGGACTGGGGAACACTGAAGCTTTCTTT.

This chain joins TRBV4-1 and TRBJ1-4; D remains unclear. Germline V gene data show CDR1 as MGHRA and CDR2 as YSYEKL. V gave up 0 bases and J gave up 7 bases, with 12 bases separating them. The CDR3 runs 15 residues. CDR3 sequence (DNA): TGCGCCAGCAGCCAAGAATATGGGCCTGGTGAAAAACTGTTTTTT. The encoded protein is CASSQEYGPGEKLFF.

Written as DNA, the CDR3 is TGTGCCTGGAGTGTAGCGGACTCCTACGAGCAGTACGTC. Translation: CAWSVADSYEQYV. The chain joins TRBV30 to TRBJ2-7, with D tentatively TRBD2 (5 bases). Between the trimmed V and J ends, which lost 0 bases and 0 bases, there was a span of 6 bases. CDR1 GTSNPN and CDR2 SVGIG come from the germline V gene (reference sequence). The CDR3 totals 13 residues.

The chain combines TRBV6-6 with TRBJ2-7; 9 positions agree with TRBD1. Looked up from germline, CDR1 is MNHNY and CDR2 is SVGAGI (reference sequence). V gave up 5 bases and J gave up 1 base; unmatched junction bases: 6. There are 15 residues in the CDR3. CDR3: CASSIRDRVSYEQYF. CDR3 DNA: TGTGCCAGCAGTATACGGGACAGGGTGTCCTACGAGCAGTACTTC.